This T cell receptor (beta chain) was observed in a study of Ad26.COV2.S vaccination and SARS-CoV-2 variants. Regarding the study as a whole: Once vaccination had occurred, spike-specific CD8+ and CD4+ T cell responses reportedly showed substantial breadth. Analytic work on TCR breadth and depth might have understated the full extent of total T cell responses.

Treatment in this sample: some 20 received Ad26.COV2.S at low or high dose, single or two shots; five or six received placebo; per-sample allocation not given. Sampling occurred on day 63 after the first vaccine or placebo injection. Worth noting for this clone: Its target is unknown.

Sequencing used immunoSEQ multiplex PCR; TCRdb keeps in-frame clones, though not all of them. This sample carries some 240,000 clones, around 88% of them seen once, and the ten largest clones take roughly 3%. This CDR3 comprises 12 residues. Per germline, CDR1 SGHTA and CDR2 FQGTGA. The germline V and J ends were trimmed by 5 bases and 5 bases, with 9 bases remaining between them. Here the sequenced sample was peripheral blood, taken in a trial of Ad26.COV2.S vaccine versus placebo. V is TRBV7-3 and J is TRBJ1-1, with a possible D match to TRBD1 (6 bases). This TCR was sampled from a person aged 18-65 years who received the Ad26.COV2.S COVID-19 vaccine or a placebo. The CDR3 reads CASSRRGTEAFF. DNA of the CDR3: TGTGCCAGCAGCCGTAGGGGGACTGAAGCTTTCTTT.